This T cell receptor (beta chain) was captured in a study of T-cell memory formation after mild COVID-19. The sample holds many counts of this clonotype. The target antigen is unknown. Trimming took 0 bases from V and 6 from J, leaving 14 bases between them. The CDR3 contains 16 residues. Germline CDR1 and CDR2: MRHNA and SNTAGT. MiXCR was run by TCRdb on the 5' RACE reads, yielding one entry per CDR3 protein. The data hold approximately 490,000 distinct CDR3 sequences, with around 20% observed a single time. Whole-study findings and limits: Memory from before infection featured some responding clones, which suggests cross-reactive memory joined. Clones that contracted from day 15 to 85 had balanced CD4/CD8; later expanders were CD4+ biased.

The clonotype originates from an adult woman who had mild COVID-19 (a few samples of this study predate the infection). Cell type and time point are not known. Sequencing used PBMCs or a T cell subset sorted from them (not recorded which). The rearrangement links TRBV6-4 to TRBJ2-2; D may correspond to TRBD1 or TRBD2 (5 bases each). The CDR3 DNA follows: TGTGCCAGCAGTGACTCTAGGGACGGGACGCCCGGGGAGCTGTTTTTT. The encoded protein is CASSDSRDGTPGELFF.